The 21 T cell receptor beta chains below come from one sample, sequenced in a study of molecular identifiers for immune sequencing clone quantification (dated 2018 in TCRdb). The method behind the library was PCR. The reads were generated on an Illumina HiSeq 4000. TCRdb reworked the public reads: Q25 trimming with fastp, MiXCR clone assembly, productive beta chains retained. Under each unique CDR3 protein, matching rows form one entry showing the most common genes and DNA. Within this sample are 600,000 to 650,000 distinct CDR3 sequences, with just under 20% of them counted one time only. The top ten hold around 0.86% of the sample. The sample consisted of naive CD8+ T cells from blood, with Jurkat cell RNA spiked in. The sample's cell subset or site, from its label and the paper: FACS-sorted CD8+CD4-CCR7+CD45RA+ naive T cells. These TCRs come from a human donor in good health. Some libraries in this study had Jurkat cell RNA spiked in.

Note on this clonotype: It is likely a read error, because the conserved phenylalanine at the end of the CDR3 is missing. In DNA, the CDR3 is TGTGCCAGTAGTATAGGTGAGAACACTGAAGCTTTCCTT. Translated: CASSIGENTEAFL. The chain uses TRBV19 and TRBJ1-1; D gene unclear. The CDR3 consists of 13 residues. Germline CDR1 is LNHDA and CDR2 is SQIVND (reference sequence). The V end lost 1 base, the J end lost 1 base, and 4 bases lay between the germline ends.

The table lists this clonotype with many counts. The genes are TRBV7-9 and TRBJ2-5, with D unclear. The CDR3 totals 12 residues. Germline loops: CDR1 SEHNR, CDR2 FQNEAQ (reference sequence). Trimming took off 1 base at V and 6 bases at J, with 6 bases between the two ends. The CDR3 loop is CASSLEGQTQYF. The CDR3 DNA reads as TGTGCCAGCAGCTTAGAAGGGCAGACCCAGTACTTC.

The V call is TRBV9, the J call TRBJ1-3; no clear D. Germline CDR1 SGDLS, CDR2 YYNGEE. Trimming pared 8 bases from V and 0 bases from J, leaving 15 bases between. This CDR3 is built from 15 residues. The CDR3, as DNA: TGTGCCAGTTCCCAAGGAACAAGCTCTGGAAACACCATATATTTT. Protein sequence: CASSQGTSSGNTIYF. The full variable domain, with the rest looked up from reference TRBV9 and TRBJ1-3, is DSGVTQTPKHLITATGQRVTLRCSPRSGDLSVYWYQQSLDQGLQFLIQYYNGEERAKGNILERFSAQQFPDLHSELNLSSLELGDSALYFCASSQGTSSGNTIYFGEGSWLTVV.

A few counts support this clonotype. The rearrangement links TRBV11-3 to TRBJ2-3; 7 bases are a match to TRBD1. CDR3 length: 15 amino acids. CDR1 and CDR2 (germline): SGHNT, YENEEA. The V segment lost 2 bases and the J segment 4 bases; nucleotides outside the gene matches: 6. As DNA, the CDR3 is TGTGCCAGCAGCTTACGACAGGGAAAATCAGATACGCAGTATTTT. Protein product: CASSLRQGKSDTQYF.

This clonotype occurred a few times. This chain joins TRBV11-2 and TRBJ2-7; 9 bases are shared with TRBD2. This CDR3 comprises 15 residues. The V gene end was trimmed by 8 bases and the J gene end by 7 bases; junction bases not matched to a gene: 15. Germline lookup yields CDR1 SGHAT and CDR2 FQNNGV. The CDR3 is CASSPWSLAGIEQYF. Here the CDR3 DNA reads TGTGCCAGCTCCCCGTGGAGCCTAGCGGGAATTGAGCAGTACTTC.

In regard to this clonotype: This sequence may be a read error, since a much larger clone differs from it by one base. CDR3 in amino acids: CASSLAGGANTGEPFF. The CDR3 region has the DNA TGTGCCAGCAGCTTAGCTGGGGGTGCGAACACCGGGGAGCCGTTTTTT. The chain recombines TRBV7-6 with TRBJ2-2, with D perhaps given as TRBD1 or TRBD2 (5 bases each). Per germline, CDR1 SGHVS and CDR2 FNYEAQ. CDR3 length: 16 residues.

This clonotype was counted at least ten times. V is TRBV7-6 and J is TRBJ1-1, with no clear D. This CDR3 contains 13 residues. The V end was cut by 1 base, the J end by 1 base, with 4 bases between. The V gene's germline CDR1 is SGHVS and CDR2 FNYEAQ. DNA for the CDR3: TGTGCCAGCAGCTTAGAGCAGAACACTGAAGCTTTCTTT. This gives the protein CASSLEQNTEAFF.

This clonotype was observed many times. V usage is TRBV28 and J usage is TRBJ2-7; TRBD2 might be the D (5 bases). Trimming pared 3 bases from V and 2 bases from J, leaving 17 bases between. CDR3 length equals 16 residues. From germline, CDR1 is MDHEN and CDR2 SYDVKM. The CDR3 DNA reads TGTGCCAGCAGTTTGGTTGGGAGCGGAATGACCTACGAGCAGTACTTC. Translated, it gives CASSLVGSGMTYEQYF.

This clonotype was recorded a few times. V gene TRBV5-1 combines with J gene TRBJ2-1; TRBD2 matches at 10 bases. The CDR3 covers 17 residues. Per germline, CDR1 SGHRS and CDR2 YFSETQ. Trimming took 3 bases from V and 6 from J; bases not matched to a gene: 12. The CDR3 DNA is TGCGCCAGCAGCTCCCAATCCGGACTAGCGGTCCTCAATGAGCAGTTCTTC. It encodes CASSSQSGLAVLNEQFF.

The table lists this clonotype with many counts. The chain is built from TRBV13 and TRBJ2-1; TRBD2 is a possible D gene (6 bases). Germline values: CDR1 PRHDT, CDR2 FYEKMQ (reference sequence). There are 15 residues in the CDR3. V lost 5 bases and J 10 bases, leaving 21 bases between the germline ends. The CDR3 DNA reads as TGTGCCAGCAGCCCCCCAAGGGTAGCGGCCCGAGAGCAGTTCTTC. Translated: CASSPPRVAAREQFF.

This clonotype came up many times. The J gene is TRBJ2-7, the V gene TRBV27, with 9 bases lining up with TRBD1. Germline V gene sequence: CDR1 MNHEY, CDR2 SMNVEV (reference sequence). After removal of 1 base from V and 3 bases from J, the junction contained 10 bases not matched to a gene. CDR3 length: 17 amino acids. In DNA, the CDR3 is TGTGCCAGCAGTTTATTATTGCCGGGACAGGGTTACTACGAGCAGTACTTC. As protein: CASSLLLPGQGYYEQYF.

This clonotype was detected a few times. The chain recombines TRBV12-5 with TRBJ2-7, with D tentatively TRBD1 (6 bases). Germline V gene lookup returns CDR1 LGHNT and CDR2 FRNRAP. V gave up 1 base and J gave up 0 bases, with 7 bases separating them. The CDR3 extends over 14 amino acids. This CDR3 is CASGLGDTSYEQYF. In DNA form, the CDR3 reads TGTGCTAGTGGTTTGGGGGACACCTCCTACGAGCAGTACTTC.

The chain combines TRBV10-2 with TRBJ2-2; D is unclear. The V gene's germline CDR1 is WSHSY and CDR2 SAAADI. This CDR3 comprises 17 residues. V gave up 2 bases and J gave up 3 bases, with 16 bases separating them. The CDR3 nucleotides are TGCGCCAGCAGTGAGAGTCGTGGCAGCTTTTACACCGGGGAGCTGTTTTTT. This gives the protein CASSESRGSFYTGELFF.

This clonotype was detected only a few times. The rearrangement joins TRBV4-2 to TRBJ2-1; a possible D gene is TRBD2 (6 bases). V was trimmed by 1 base and J by 6 bases, leaving 13 bases between them. Germline V gene data show CDR1 as LGHNA and CDR2 as YNFKEQ. This CDR3 has 15 residues. The CDR3 is CASSQALAPLNEQFF. The CDR3 region has the DNA TGTGCCAGCAGCCAAGCACTAGCACCCCTCAATGAGCAGTTCTTC.

Ten or more counts support this clonotype. This rearrangement joins TRBV5-6 to TRBJ2-1; D unresolved. The germline V and J ends were trimmed by 5 bases and 5 bases, with 14 bases remaining between them. CDR1 and CDR2 from the germline V gene are SGHDT and YYEEEE. The CDR3 is made up of 14 amino acids. Here the CDR3 DNA reads TGTGCCAGCAGTGCGCCCGCCAGAGACAATGAGCAGTTCTTC. As protein: CASSAPARDNEQFF.

In this sample, this clonotype turned up many times. V gene TRBV5-5 combines with J gene TRBJ1-5; D is ambiguous. The germline gives CDR1 SGHKS, CDR2 YYEKEE (reference sequence). The germline V and J ends were trimmed by 5 bases and 5 bases, with 14 bases remaining between them. The CDR3 has 14 residues. Here the CDR3 reads CASSPAWGDQPQHF. The CDR3 DNA reads as TGTGCCAGCAGTCCAGCATGGGGTGATCAGCCCCAGCATTTT. Together with reference TRBV5-5 and TRBJ1-5, the CDR3 gives the full variable domain: DAGVTQSPTHLIKTRGQQVTLRCSPISGHKSVSWYQQVLGQGPQFIFQYYEKEERGRGNFPDRFSARQFPNYSSELNVNALLLGDSALYLCASSPAWGDQPQHFGDGTRLSIL.

This clonotype occurred many times. This chain links TRBV20-1 with TRBJ2-2, with 8 nucleotides matching TRBD2. Unmatched junction bases numbered 12, after V lost 6 bases and J lost 3 bases. The CDR3 is made up of 16 amino acids. CDR1 is DFQATT and CDR2 is SNEGSKA in the germline V gene (reference sequence). The chain's CDR3 is CSARNKREIYTGELFF. The CDR3 nucleotides read TGCAGTGCCAGAAATAAGCGGGAGATATACACCGGGGAGCTGTTTTTT.

In this sample, this clonotype turned up many times. The rearrangement links TRBV7-9 to TRBJ2-7; 11 bases are shared with TRBD2. This CDR3 has 14 residues. Germline loops: CDR1 SEHNR, CDR2 FQNEAQ (reference sequence). Trimming cost V 8 bases and J 4 bases; bases outside gene matches: 7. CDR3 residues: CASGRSSGGYEQYF. CDR3 nucleotide sequence: TGTGCCAGCGGGCGATCTAGCGGGGGGTACGAGCAGTACTTC.

This clonotype was detected a few times. The chain has TRBV7-9 and TRBJ2-3, with 7 bases matching TRBD1. The CDR3 consists of 15 residues. V dropped 5 bases and J dropped 6; count of bases not matched to a gene: 11. Germline-derived CDR1 and CDR2 are SEHNR and FQNEAQ (reference sequence). CDR3 sequence reads: CASSATTGITDTQYF. CDR3 nucleotides: TGTGCCAGCAGCGCTACGACAGGGATCACGGATACGCAGTATTTT.

Of note for this clonotype: A much more abundant neighbour one base away suggests this may be a read error. As the CDR3 is not closed by the conserved phenylalanine or tryptophan, this likely results from a read error. The chain carries TRBV5-6 and TRBJ2-7, with D unclear. The ends were cut back, 3 bases at V and 5 bases at J, with 9 bases in the middle. CDR3 length equals 12 residues. Looked up from germline, CDR1 is SGHDT and CDR2 is YYEEEE. The CDR3 bases are TGTGCCAGCAGCTGGGGTTTTAACGAGCAGTACCTC. It specifies CASSWGFNEQYL.

V gene TRBV19 combines with J gene TRBJ1-2; D is ambiguous. Trimming left V 6 bases short and J 6 bases short, with 11 bases between. From germline, CDR1 is LNHDA and CDR2 SQIVND (reference sequence). The CDR3 loop spans 12 amino acids. The CDR3 DNA is TGTGCCAGTAGCAGCGGGGTTAATGGCTACACCTTC. This sequence encodes CASSSGVNGYTF.